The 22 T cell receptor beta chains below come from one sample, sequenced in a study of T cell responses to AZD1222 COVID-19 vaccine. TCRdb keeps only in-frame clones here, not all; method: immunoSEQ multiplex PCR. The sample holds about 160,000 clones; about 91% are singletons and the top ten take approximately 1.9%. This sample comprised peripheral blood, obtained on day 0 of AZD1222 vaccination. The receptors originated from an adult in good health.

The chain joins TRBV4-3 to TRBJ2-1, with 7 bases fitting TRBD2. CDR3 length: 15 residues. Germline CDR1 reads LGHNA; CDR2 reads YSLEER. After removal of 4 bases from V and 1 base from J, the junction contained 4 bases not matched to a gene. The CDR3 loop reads CASSPGGSSYNEQFF. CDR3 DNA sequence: TGCGCCAGCAGCCCCGGGGGGTCATCCTACAATGAGCAGTTCTTC.

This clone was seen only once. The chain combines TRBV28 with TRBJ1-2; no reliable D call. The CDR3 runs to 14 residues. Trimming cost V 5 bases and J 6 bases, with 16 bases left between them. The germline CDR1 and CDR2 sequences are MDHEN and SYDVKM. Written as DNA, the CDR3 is TGTGCCAGCAGTCCCCCCCGGGCCGGTGATGGCTACACCTTC. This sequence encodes CASSPPRAGDGYTF.

Here the CDR3 reads CASSLGGEEKLFF. The CDR3 coding sequence is TGTGCCAGCAGCTTGGGGGGTGAGGAAAAACTGTTTTTT. The rearrangement links TRBV5-4 to TRBJ1-4; D gene ambiguous. The CDR3 is 13 residues long. CDR1 is SGHNT, CDR2 YYREEE, per germline (reference sequence). V was pared by 0 bases and J by 8 bases, with 8 bases between. Looking up the rest from reference TRBV5-4 and TRBJ1-4 gives the full variable domain: ETGVTQSPTHLIKTRGQQVTLRCSSQSGHNTVSWYQQALGQGPQFIFQYYREEENGRGNFPPRFSGLQFPNYSSELNVNALELDDSALYLCASSLGGEEKLFFGSGTQLSVL.

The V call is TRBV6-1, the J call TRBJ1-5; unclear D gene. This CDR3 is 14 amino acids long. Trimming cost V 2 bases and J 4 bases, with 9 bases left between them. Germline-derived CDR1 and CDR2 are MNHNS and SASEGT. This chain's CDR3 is CASSELDGNQPQHF. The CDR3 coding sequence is TGTGCCAGCAGTGAATTGGACGGTAATCAGCCCCAGCATTTT.

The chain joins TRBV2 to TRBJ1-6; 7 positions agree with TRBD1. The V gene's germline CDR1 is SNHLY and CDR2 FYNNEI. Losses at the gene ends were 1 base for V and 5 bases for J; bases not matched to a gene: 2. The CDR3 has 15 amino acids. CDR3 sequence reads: CASSEDRGNNSPLHF. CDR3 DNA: TGTGCCAGCAGTGAAGACAGGGGCAATAATTCACCCCTCCACTTT.

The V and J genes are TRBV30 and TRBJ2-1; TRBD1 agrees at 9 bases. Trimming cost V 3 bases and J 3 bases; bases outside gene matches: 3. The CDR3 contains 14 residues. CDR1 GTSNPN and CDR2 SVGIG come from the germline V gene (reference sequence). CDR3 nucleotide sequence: TGTGCCTGGAGCACAGGGGGCGGCTACAATGAGCAGTTCTTC. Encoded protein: CAWSTGGGYNEQFF.

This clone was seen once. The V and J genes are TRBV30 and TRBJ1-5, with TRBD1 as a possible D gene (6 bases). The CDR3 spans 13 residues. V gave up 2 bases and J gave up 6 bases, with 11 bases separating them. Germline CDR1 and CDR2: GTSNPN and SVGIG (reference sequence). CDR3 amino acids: CAWSTQGGQPQHF. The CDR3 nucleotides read TGTGCCTGGAGTACACAGGGTGGTCAGCCCCAGCATTTT.

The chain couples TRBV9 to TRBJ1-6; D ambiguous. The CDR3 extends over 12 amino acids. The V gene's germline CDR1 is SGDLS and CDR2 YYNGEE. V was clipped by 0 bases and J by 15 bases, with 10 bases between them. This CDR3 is CASSVGGLNLHF. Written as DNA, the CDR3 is TGTGCCAGCAGCGTAGGAGGGCTCAACCTCCACTTT.

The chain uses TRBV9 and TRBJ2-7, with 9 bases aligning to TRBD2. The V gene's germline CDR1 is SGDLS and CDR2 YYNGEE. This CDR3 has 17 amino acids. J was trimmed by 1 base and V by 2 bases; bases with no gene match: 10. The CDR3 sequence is CASSVTGETSGSYEQYF. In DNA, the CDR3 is TGTGCCAGCAGCGTTACCGGGGAGACTAGCGGTTCCTACGAGCAGTACTTC. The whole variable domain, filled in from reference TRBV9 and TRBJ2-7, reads DSGVTQTPKHLITATGQRVTLRCSPRSGDLSVYWYQQSLDQGLQFLIQYYNGEERAKGNILERFSAQQFPDLHSELNLSSLELGDSALYFCASSVTGETSGSYEQYFGPGTRLTVT.

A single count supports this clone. CDR3 sequence reads: CASSDAGLRQPQHF. The CDR3 nucleotides read TGTGCCAGCAGTGACGCGGGGCTTCGACAGCCCCAGCATTTT. This chain uses TRBV6-1 with TRBJ1-5, with D maybe TRBD1 (5 bases). This CDR3 has 14 residues. Germline V gives CDR1 MNHNS, CDR2 SASEGT. Trimming pared 3 bases from V and 7 bases from J, leaving 13 bases between.

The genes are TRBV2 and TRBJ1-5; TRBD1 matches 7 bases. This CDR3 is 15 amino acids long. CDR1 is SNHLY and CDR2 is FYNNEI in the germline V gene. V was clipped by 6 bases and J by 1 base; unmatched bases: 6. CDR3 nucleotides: TGTGCCAGCAGGCAGCAGGGGGGGAGCAATCAGCCCCAGCATTTT. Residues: CASRQQGGSNQPQHF.

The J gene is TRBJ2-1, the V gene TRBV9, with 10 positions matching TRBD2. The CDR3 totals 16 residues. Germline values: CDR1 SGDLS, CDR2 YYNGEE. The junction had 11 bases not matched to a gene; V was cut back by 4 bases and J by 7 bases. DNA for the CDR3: TGTGCCAGCAGCCTCAACAAGCGGGAGGGCCGTAATGAGCAGTTCTTC. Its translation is CASSLNKREGRNEQFF.

Here the CDR3 DNA reads TGTGCCAGCAGTGAACTGCTGAACACCGGGGAGCTGTTTTTT. This translates into CASSELLNTGELFF. The chain recombines TRBV6-1 with TRBJ2-2; D not certain. The CDR3 has 14 amino acids. Germline CDR1 reads MNHNS; CDR2 reads SASEGT. The V end lost 2 bases, the J end lost 1 base, and 5 bases lay between the germline ends.

CDR3 nucleotides: TGTGCCAGCAGCTTAGTAGGAGGCCAGATTAACACTGAAGCTTTCTTT. Amino acid sequence: CASSLVGGQINTEAFF. This chain links TRBV7-8 with TRBJ1-1; D is ambiguous. The V gene's germline CDR1 is SGHVS and CDR2 FQNEAQ. The CDR3 is 16 residues long. The ends were cut back, 1 base at V and 2 bases at J, with 14 bases in the middle.

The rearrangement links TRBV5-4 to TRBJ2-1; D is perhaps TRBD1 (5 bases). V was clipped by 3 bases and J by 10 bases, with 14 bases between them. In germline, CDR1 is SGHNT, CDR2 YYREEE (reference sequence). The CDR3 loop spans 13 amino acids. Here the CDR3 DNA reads TGTGCCAGCAGCTCGCGAACAGGTGACGAGCAGTTCTTC. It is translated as CASSSRTGDEQFF. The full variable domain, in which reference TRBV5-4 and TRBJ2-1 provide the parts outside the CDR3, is ETGVTQSPTHLIKTRGQQVTLRCSSQSGHNTVSWYQQALGQGPQFIFQYYREEENGRGNFPPRFSGLQFPNYSSELNVNALELDDSALYLCASSSRTGDEQFFGPGTRLTVL.

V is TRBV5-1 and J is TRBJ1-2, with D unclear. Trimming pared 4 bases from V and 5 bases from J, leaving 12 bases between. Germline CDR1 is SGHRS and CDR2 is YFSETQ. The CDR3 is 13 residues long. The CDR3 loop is CASSPSLTYGYTF. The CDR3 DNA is TGCGCCAGCAGCCCTTCGTTGACATATGGCTACACCTTC.

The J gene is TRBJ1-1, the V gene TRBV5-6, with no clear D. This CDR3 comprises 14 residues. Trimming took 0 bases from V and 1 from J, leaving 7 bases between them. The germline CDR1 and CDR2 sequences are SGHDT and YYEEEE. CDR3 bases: TGTGCCAGCAGCTTGGTCGGCCGGAACACTGAAGCTTTCTTT. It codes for CASSLVGRNTEAFF.

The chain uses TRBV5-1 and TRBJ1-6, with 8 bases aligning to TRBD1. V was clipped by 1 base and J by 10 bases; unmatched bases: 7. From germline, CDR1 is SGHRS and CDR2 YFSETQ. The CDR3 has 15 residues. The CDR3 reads CASSLNGQGESPLHF. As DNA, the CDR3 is TGCGCCAGCAGCTTGAACGGACAGGGAGAATCACCCCTCCACTTT.

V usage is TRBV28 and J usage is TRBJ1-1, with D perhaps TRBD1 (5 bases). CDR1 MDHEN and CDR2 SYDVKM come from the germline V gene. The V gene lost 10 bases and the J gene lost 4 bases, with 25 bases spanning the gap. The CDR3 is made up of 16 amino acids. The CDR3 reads CAIQPGLQTVGTEAFF. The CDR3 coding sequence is TGTGCCATCCAACCGGGACTACAGACGGTGGGCACTGAAGCTTTCTTT.

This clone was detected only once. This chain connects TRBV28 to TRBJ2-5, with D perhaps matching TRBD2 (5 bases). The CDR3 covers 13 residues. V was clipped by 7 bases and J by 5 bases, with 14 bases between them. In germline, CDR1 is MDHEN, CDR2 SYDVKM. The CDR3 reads CASTPRRIETQYF. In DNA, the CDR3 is TGTGCCAGCACCCCCAGGAGGATCGAGACCCAGTACTTC.

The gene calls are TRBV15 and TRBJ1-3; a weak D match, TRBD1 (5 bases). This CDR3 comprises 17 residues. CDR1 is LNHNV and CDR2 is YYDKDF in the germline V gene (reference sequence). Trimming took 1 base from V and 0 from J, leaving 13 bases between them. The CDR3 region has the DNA TGTGCCACCAGCAGAGGGGACCAAGGGCCCTCTGGAAACACCATATATTTT. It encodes CATSRGDQGPSGNTIYF.

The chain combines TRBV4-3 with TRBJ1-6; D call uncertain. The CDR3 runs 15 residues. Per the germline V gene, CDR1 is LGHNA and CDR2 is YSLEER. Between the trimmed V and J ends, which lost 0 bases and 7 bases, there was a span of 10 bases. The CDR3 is CASSQDGLRNSPLHF. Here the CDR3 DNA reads TGCGCCAGCAGCCAAGATGGGCTACGAAATTCACCCCTCCACTTT.